The text below deals with one TCR beta chain. Its specificity is unknown. The CDR3 is made up of 18 amino acids. The germline CDR1 and CDR2 sequences are MNHNS and SASEGT. V shed 2 bases, J shed 2 bases, and the junction held 13 bases outside the gene matches. This entry is derived from a study of cytomegalovirus exposure and HLA in healthy donors. Notes on the study in general: Subsequent analysis found a tendency for first-cohort TCR clusters to co-occur within the 90 to 150 validation repertoires.

Only in-frame clones appear in the TCRdb table, and some are missing; sequencing was by immunoSEQ multiplex PCR. The profile covers roughly 47,000 clones, with over 85% appearing a single time and approximately 2% taken by the ten largest. The donors belonged to the roughly 110-subject validation cohort, separate from the roughly 650-subject first cohort. What was sequenced was PBMCs. V and J are TRBV6-1 and TRBJ2-7, with 9 bases fitting TRBD2. The clonotype comes from a young woman in good health and CMV-seronegative. This CDR3 is CASSEFIISPSGAYEQYF. The CDR3 DNA is TGTGCCAGCAGTGAATTCATCATTTCTCCTAGCGGGGCCTACGAGCAGTACTTC.